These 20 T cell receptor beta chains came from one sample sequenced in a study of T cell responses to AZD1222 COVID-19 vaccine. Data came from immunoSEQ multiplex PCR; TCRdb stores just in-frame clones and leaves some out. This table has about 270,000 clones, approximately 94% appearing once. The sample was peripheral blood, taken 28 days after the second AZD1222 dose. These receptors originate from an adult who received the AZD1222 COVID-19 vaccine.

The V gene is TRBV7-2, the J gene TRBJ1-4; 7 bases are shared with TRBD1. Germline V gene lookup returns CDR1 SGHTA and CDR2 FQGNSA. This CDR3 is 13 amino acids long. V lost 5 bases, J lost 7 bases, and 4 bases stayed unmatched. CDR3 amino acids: CASSDRAGEKLFF. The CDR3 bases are TGTGCCAGCAGCGACAGGGCGGGTGAAAAACTGTTTTTT.

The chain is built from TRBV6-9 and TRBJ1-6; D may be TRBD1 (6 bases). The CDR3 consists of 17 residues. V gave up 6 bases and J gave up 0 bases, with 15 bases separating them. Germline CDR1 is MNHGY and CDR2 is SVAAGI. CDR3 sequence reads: CASRDRLRSSYNSPLHF. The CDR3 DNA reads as TGTGCCAGCAGGGACAGACTTCGGAGCTCCTATAATTCACCCCTCCACTTT.

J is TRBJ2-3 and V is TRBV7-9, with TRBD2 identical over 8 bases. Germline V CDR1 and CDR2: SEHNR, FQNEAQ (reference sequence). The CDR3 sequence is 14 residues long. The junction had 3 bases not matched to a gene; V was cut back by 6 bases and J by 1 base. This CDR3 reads CASSYSGGTDTQYF. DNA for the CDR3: TGTGCCAGCAGTTATAGCGGGGGCACAGATACGCAGTATTTT.

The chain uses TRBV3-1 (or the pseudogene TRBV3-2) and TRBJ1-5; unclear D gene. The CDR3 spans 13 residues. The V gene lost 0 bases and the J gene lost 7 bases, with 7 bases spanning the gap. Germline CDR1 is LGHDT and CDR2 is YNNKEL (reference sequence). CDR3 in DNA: TGTGCCAGCAGCCAAGATTTGGGGCAGCCCCAGCATTTT. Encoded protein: CASSQDLGQPQHF.

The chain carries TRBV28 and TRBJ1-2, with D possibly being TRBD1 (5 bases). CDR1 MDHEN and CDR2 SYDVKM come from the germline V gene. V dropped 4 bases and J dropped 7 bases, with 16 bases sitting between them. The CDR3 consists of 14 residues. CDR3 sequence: CASSSLGDAGGYTF. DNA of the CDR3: TGTGCCAGCAGTTCCCTCGGGGACGCGGGTGGCTACACCTTC.

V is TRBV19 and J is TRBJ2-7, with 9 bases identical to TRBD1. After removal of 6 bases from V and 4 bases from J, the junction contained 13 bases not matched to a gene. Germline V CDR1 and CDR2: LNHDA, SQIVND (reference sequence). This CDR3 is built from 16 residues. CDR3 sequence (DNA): TGTGCCAGTAGCACAAAAGGGACAGGGAGGTGGTACGAGCAGTACTTC. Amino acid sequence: CASSTKGTGRWYEQYF.

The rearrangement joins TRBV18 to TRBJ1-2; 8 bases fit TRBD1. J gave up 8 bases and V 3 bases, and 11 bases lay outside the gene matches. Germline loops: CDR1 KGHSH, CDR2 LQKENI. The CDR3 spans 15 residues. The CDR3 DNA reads TGTGCCAGCTCACCCCCAGGACAGGGTGCACAGGGCTACACCTTC. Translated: CASSPPGQGAQGYTF.

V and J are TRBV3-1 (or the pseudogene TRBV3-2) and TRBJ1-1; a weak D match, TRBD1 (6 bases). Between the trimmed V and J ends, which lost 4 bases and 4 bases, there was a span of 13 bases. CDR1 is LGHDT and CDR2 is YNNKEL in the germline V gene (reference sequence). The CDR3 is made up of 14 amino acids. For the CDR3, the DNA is TGTGCCAGCAGCCCACAGGGCGGAAGCACTGAAGCTTTCTTT. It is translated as CASSPQGGSTEAFF.

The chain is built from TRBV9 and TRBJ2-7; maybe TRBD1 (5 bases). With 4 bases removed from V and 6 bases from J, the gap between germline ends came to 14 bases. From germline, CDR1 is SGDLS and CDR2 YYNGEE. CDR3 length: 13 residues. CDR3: CASSRTPITEQYF. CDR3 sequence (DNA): TGTGCCAGCAGCCGGACACCCATAACCGAGCAGTACTTC.

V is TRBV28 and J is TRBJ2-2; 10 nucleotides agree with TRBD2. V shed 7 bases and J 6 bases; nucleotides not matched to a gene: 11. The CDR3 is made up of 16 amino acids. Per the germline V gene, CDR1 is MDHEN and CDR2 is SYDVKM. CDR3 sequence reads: CASNLPGLARSGELFF. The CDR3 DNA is TGTGCCAGCAACTTACCGGGACTAGCGCGTTCCGGGGAGCTGTTTTTT.

Here the CDR3 DNA reads TGCGCCAGCAGCGTCGGGCGTAATTCACCCCTCCACTTT. This translates into CASSVGRNSPLHF. The chain couples TRBV10-1 to TRBJ1-6; no reliable D call. The V end was cut by 6 bases, the J end by 6 bases, with 9 bases between. CDR3 size: 13 residues. Germline CDR1 WNHNN, CDR2 SYGVQD (reference sequence).

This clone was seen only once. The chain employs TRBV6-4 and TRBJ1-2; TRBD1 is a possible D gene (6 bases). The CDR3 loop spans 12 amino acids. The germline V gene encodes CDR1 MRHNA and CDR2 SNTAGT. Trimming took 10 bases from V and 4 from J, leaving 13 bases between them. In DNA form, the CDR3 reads TGTGCCACCTGGACAGAGATCTATGGCTACACCTTC. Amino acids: CATWTEIYGYTF.

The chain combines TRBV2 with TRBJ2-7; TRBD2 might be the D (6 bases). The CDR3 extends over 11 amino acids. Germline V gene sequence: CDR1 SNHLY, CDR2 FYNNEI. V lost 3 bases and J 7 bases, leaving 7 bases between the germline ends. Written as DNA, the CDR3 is TGTGCCAGCAGTGAGGAGGGAGAGCAGTACTTC. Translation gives CASSEEGEQYF. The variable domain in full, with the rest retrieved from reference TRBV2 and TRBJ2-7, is EPEVTQTPSHQVTQMGQEVILRCVPISNHLYFYWYRQILGQKVEFLVSFYNNEISEKSEIFDDQFSVERPDGSNFTLKIRSTKLEDSAMYFCASSEEGEQYFGPGTRLTVT.

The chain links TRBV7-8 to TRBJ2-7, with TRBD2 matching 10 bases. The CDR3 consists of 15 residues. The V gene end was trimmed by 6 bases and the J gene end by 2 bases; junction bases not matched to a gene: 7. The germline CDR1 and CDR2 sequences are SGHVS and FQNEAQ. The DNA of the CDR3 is TGTGCCAGCAGAGTAGCGGGAGGCCTTACCTACGAGCAGTACTTC. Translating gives CASRVAGGLTYEQYF.

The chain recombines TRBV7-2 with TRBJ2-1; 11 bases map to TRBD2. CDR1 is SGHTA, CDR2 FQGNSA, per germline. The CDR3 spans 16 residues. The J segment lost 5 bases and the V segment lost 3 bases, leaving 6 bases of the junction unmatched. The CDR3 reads CASSFRLAGLNNEQFF. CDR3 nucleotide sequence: TGTGCCAGCAGCTTCCGACTAGCGGGACTCAACAATGAGCAGTTCTTC.

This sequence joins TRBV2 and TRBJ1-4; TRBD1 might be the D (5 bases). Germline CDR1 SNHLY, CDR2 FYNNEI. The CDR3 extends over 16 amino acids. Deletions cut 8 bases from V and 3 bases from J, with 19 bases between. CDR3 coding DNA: TGTGCCAGCCTAAGGGGCAGAGCCGCAGCTAATGAAAAACTGTTTTTT. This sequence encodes CASLRGRAAANEKLFF.

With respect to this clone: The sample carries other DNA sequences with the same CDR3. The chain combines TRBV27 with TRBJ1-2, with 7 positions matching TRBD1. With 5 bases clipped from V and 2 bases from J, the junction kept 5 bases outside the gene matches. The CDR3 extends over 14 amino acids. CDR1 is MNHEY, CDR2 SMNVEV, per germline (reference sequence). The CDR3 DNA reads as TGTGCCAGCAGTCCGCAGACAGGGAACTATGGCTACACCTTC. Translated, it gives CASSPQTGNYGYTF.

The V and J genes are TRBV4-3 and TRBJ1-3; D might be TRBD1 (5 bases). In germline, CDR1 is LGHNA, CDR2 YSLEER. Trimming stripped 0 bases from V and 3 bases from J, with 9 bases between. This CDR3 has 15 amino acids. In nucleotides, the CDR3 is TGCGCCAGCAGCCAAGAGGGAGGGGTTGGAAACACCATATATTTT. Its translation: CASSQEGGVGNTIYF.

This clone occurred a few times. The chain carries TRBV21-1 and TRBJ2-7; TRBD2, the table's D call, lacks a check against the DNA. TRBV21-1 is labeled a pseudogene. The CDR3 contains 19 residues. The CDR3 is CASSKRSVRRRCSTYEQYF. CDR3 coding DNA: TGTGCCAGCAGCAAAAGGTCCGTTAGGAGACGCTGTTCCACCTACGAGCAGTACTTC.

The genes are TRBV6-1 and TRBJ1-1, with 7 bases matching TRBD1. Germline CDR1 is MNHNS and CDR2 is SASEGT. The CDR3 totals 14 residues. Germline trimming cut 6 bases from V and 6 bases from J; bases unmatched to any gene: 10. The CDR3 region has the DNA TGTGCCAGCAGCCCCAGGGGGGCGGCGGCTGAAGCTTTCTTT. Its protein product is CASSPRGAAAEAFF.